This T cell receptor beta chain was obtained from a study of monozygotic twins with cystic fibrosis. V shed 5 bases, J shed 3 bases, and the junction held 3 bases outside the gene matches. The length of the CDR3 is 13 residues. Germline CDR1 and CDR2: MDHEN and SYDVKM. The repertoire was sequenced with immunoSEQ multiplex PCR; TCRdb's copy has only in-frame clones and lacks some. This sample has 30,000 or so clones; around 96% occur once, and the top ten carry over 0.15%. This clone was seen a single time. Sequencing was carried out using blood. The V call is TRBV28, the J call TRBJ1-2, with 7 bases that match TRBD1. This clonotype originated in a girl aged 2 to 9 with cystic fibrosis. The CDR3 region has the DNA TGTGCCAGCAGTCAGACAGGGCACTATGGCTACACCTTC. This encodes CASSQTGHYGYTF.